Each of the 3 T cell receptor beta chains below was sequenced from the same sample in a study of blood T cell repertoires in COVID-19. TCRdb keeps only in-frame clones here, not all; method: immunoSEQ multiplex PCR. Among 180,000 or so clones, approximately 85% were seen once, and the ten largest hold 5.6%. The sequencing sample was made of PBMCs or T cells enriched from blood (not recorded which). These receptors originate from a man aged 40-50 years with acute COVID-19.

The V and J genes are TRBV4-2 and TRBJ2-1; maybe TRBD1 (5 bases). V gave up 3 bases and J gave up 6 bases, with 21 bases separating them. This CDR3 is built from 17 residues. CDR1 and CDR2 (germline): LGHNA, YNFKEQ. The CDR3 nucleotides are TGTGCCAGCAGCCATTCATCTCGGCTAGTTAGGGGCAATGAGCAGTTCTTC. Its translation is CASSHSSRLVRGNEQFF.

The J gene is TRBJ2-2, the V gene TRBV24-1, with TRBD2 identical over 8 bases. Trimming took 4 bases from V and 2 from J; bases not matched to a gene: 5. Per the germline V gene, CDR1 is KGHDR and CDR2 is SFDVKD. This CDR3 has 16 residues. The CDR3 here is CATSEVAGLNTGELFF. CDR3 nucleotide sequence: TGTGCCACCAGTGAAGTAGCGGGACTTAACACCGGGGAGCTGTTTTTT.

The genes are TRBV7-2 and TRBJ1-2; TRBD1 might be the D (6 bases). The CDR3 length is 14 residues. Germline V gene lookup returns CDR1 SGHTA and CDR2 FQGNSA. The germline V and J ends were trimmed by 3 bases and 8 bases, with 16 bases remaining between them. The CDR3 region is CASSFLQGLEGYTF. CDR3 DNA sequence: TGTGCCAGCAGCTTCCTTCAGGGGTTGGAAGGCTACACCTTC.